This TCR beta chain was sequenced in a study of cytomegalovirus exposure and HLA in healthy donors. PCR was performed using 60 Vbeta and 13 Jbeta primers. Produced via immunoSEQ multiplex PCR; TCRdb's table is partial and in-frame only. The sample holds 110,000 or so clones, roughly 76% seen once. This CDR3 comprises 15 residues. Germline loops: CDR1 MNHEY, CDR2 SVGAGI. With 2 bases removed from V and 7 bases from J, the gap between germline ends came to 15 bases. The donors comprised healthy bone marrow donors. Overall study results and limits: Presence/absence analyses assumed roughly uniform sequencing depth across donors, which may not hold.

To note about this clone: Antigen unknown.

This sequence was found in a man aged 50 or older in good health and CMV-seropositive. Sequenced material: PBMCs. The V gene is TRBV6-5, the J gene TRBJ2-1; D possibly corresponds to TRBD2 (5 bases). The CDR3 is CASSYTLVSGNEQFF. CDR3 nucleotide sequence: TGTGCCAGCAGTTACACATTGGTGTCGGGGAATGAGCAGTTCTTC.